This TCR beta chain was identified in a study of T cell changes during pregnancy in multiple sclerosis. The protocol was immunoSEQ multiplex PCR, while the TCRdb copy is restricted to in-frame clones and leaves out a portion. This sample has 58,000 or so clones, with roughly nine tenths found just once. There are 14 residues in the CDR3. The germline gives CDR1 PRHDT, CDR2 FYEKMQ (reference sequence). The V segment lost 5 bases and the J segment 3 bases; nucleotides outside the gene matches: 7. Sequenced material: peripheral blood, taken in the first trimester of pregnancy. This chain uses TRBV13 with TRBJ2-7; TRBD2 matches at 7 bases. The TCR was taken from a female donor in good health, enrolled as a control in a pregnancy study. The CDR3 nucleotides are TGTGCCAGCAGCCAAGGGACTACCCTCTACGAGCAGTACTTC. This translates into CASSQGTTLYEQYF.